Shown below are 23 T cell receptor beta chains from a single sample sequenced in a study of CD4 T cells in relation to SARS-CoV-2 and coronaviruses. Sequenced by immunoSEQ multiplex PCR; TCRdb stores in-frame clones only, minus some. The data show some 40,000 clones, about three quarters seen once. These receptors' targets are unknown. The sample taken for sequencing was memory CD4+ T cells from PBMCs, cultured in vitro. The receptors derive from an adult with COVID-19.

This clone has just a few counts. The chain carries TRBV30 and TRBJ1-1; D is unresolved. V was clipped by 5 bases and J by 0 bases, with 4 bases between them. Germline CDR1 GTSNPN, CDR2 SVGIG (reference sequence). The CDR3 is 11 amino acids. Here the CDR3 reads CAWSMNTEAFF. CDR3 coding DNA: TGTGCCTGGTCCATGAACACTGAAGCTTTCTTT.

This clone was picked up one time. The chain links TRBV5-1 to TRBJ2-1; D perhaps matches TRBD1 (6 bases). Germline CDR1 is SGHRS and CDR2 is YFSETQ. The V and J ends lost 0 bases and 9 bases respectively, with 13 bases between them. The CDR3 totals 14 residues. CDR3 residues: CASSLARVGGEQFF. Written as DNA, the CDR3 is TGCGCCAGCAGCTTGGCCCGGGTAGGGGGTGAGCAGTTCTTC.

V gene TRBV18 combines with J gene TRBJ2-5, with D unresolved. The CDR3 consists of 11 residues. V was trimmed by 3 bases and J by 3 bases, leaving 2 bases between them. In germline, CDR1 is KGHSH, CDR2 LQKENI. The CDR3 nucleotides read TGTGCCAGCTCACCTGAAGAGACCCAGTACTTC. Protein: CASSPEETQYF.

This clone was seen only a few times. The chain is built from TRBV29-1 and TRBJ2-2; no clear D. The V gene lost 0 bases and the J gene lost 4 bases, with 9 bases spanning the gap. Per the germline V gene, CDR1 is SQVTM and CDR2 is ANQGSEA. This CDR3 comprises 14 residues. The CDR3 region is CSVEDIKSTGELFF. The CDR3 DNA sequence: TGCAGCGTTGAAGATATAAAGTCCACCGGGGAGCTGTTTTTT.

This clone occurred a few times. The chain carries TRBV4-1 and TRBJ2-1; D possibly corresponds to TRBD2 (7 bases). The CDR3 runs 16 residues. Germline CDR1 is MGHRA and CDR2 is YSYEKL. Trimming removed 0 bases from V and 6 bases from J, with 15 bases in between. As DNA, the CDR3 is TGCGCCAGCAGCCAAGAGCAAACGCGGGGGCGCAATGAGCAGTTCTTC. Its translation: CASSQEQTRGRNEQFF.

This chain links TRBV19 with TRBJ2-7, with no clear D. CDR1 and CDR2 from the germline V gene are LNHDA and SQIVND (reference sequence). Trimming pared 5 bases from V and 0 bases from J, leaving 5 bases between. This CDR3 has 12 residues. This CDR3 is CASSSSSYEQYF. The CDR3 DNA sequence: TGTGCCAGTAGTTCCTCCTCCTACGAGCAGTACTTC. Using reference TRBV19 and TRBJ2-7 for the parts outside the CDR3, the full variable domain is DGGITQSPKYLFRKEGQNVTLSCEQNLNHDAMYWYRQDPGQGLRLIYYSQIVNDFQKGDIAEGYSVSREKKESFPLTVTSAQKNPTAFYLCASSSSSYEQYFGPGTRLTVT.

The CDR3 DNA reads TGTGCCGGGAGAAACGGAGGGGGGACTGAAGCTTTCTTT. Translating gives CAGRNGGGTEAFF. The chain links TRBV19 to TRBJ1-1, with D maybe TRBD1 (6 bases). The germline V gene encodes CDR1 LNHDA and CDR2 SQIVND (reference sequence). The length of the CDR3 is 13 residues. The ends were cut back, 11 bases at V and 5 bases at J, with 18 bases in the middle.

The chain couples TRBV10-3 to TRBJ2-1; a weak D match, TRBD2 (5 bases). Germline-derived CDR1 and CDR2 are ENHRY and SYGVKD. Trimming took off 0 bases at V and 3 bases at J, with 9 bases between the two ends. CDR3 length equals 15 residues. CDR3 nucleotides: TGTGCCATCAGTGAGTCGGTCGGGAACTACAATGAGCAGTTCTTC. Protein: CAISESVGNYNEQFF.

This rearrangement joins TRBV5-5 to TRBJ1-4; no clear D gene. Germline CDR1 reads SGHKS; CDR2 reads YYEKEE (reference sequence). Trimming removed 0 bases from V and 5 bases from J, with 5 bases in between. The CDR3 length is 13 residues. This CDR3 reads CASSLGRNEKLFF. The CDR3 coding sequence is TGTGCCAGCAGCTTGGGGCGGAATGAAAAACTGTTTTTT.

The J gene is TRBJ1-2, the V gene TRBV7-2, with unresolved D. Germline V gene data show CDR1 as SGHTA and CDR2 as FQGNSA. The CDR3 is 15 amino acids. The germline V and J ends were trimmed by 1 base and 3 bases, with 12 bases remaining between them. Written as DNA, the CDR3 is TGTGCCAGCAGCTTAGACAGTATCGGGTACTATGGCTACACCTTC. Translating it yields CASSLDSIGYYGYTF.

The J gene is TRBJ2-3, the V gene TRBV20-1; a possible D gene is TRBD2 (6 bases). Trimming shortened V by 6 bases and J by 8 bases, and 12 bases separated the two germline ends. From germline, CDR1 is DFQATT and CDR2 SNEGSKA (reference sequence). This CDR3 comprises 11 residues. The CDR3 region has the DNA TGCAGTGCAATGACTAGTACTACGCAGTATTTT. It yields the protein CSAMTSTTQYF.

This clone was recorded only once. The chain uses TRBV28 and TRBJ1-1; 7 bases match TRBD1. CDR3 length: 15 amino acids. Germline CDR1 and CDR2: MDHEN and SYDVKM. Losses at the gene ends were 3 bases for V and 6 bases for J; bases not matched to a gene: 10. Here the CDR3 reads CASSFMTGRRPEAFF. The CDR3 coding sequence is TGTGCCAGCAGTTTCATGACAGGGAGAAGGCCTGAAGCTTTCTTT. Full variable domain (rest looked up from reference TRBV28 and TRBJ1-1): DVKVTQSSRYLVKRTGEKVFLECVQDMDHENMFWYRQDPGLGLRLIYFSYDVKMKEKGDIPEGYSVSREKKERFSLILESASTNQTSMYLCASSFMTGRRPEAFFGQGTRLTVV.

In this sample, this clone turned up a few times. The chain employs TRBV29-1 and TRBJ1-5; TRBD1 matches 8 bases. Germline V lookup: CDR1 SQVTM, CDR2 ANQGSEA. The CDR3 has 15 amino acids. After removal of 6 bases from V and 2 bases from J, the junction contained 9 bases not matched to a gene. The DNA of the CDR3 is TGCAGCGTGGAGATGGACAGGGTTGGCAATCAGCCCCAGCATTTT. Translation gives CSVEMDRVGNQPQHF.

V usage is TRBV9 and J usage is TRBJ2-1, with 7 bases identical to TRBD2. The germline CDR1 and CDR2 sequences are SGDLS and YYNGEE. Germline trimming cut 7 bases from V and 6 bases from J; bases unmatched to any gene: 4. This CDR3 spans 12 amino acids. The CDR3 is CASRGLSNEQFF. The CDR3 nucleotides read TGTGCCAGCCGGGGACTATCCAATGAGCAGTTCTTC.

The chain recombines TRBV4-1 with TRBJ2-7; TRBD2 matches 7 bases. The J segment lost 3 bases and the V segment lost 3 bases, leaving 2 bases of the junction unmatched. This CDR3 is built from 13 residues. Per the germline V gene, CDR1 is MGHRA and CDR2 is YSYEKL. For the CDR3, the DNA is TGCGCCAGCAGCCAGCTAGCGGACTACGAGCAGTACTTC. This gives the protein CASSQLADYEQYF.

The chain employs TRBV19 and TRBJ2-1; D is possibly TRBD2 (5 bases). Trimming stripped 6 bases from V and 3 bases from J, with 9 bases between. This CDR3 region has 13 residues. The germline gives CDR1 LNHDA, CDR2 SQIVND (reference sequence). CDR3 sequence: CASSGGNYNEQFF. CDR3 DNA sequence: TGTGCCAGTAGCGGAGGCAACTACAATGAGCAGTTCTTC.

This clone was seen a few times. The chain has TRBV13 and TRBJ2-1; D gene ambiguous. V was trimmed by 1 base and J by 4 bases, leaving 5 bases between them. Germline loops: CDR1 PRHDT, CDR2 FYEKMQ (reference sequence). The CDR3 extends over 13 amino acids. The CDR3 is CASSLDSYNEQFF. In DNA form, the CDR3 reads TGTGCCAGCAGCTTAGATTCTTACAATGAGCAGTTCTTC.

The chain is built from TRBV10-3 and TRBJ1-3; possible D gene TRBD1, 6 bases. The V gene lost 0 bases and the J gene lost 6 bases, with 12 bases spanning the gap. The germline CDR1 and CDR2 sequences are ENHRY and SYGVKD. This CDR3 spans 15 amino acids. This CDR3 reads CAISESMGGPNTIYF. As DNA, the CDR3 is TGTGCCATCAGTGAGTCGATGGGGGGGCCAAACACCATATATTTT.

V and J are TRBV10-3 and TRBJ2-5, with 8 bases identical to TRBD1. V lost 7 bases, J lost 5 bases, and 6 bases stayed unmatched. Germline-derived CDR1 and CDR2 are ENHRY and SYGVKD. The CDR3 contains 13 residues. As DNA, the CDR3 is TGTGCCATCATGACAGGGGAGAAGGAGACCCAGTACTTC. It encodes CAIMTGEKETQYF.

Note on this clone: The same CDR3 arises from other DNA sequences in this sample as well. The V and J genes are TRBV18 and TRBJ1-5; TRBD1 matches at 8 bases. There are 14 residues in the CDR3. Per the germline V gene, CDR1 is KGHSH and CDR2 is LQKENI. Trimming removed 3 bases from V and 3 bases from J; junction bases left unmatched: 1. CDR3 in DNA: TGTGCCAGCTCACCGGACAGGGCCAATCAGCCCCAGCATTTT. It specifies CASSPDRANQPQHF.

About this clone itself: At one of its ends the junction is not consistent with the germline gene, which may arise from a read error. The CDR3 DNA is TGTGCCAGCAGCCCGTCGTGGGACAGGTGGGTTTTT. It specifies CASSPSWDRWVF. This chain uses TRBV9 with TRBJ1-4; 8 bases are a match to TRBD1. Germline assignment: CDR1 SGDLS and CDR2 YYNGEE. This CDR3 has 12 amino acids.

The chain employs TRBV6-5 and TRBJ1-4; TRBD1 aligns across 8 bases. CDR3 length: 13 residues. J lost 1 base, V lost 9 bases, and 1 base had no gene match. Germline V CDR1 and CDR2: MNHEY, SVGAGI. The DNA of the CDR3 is TGTGCCAGTACAGGGGGAACTAATGAAAAACTGTTTTTT. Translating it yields CASTGGTNEKLFF.

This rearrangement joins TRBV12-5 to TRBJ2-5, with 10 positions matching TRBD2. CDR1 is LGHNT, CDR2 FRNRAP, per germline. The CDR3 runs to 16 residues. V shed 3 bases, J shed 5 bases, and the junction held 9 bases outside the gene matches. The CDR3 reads CASGLGASGSGETQYF. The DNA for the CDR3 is TGTGCTAGTGGTTTAGGAGCTAGCGGGAGCGGGGAGACCCAGTACTTC.